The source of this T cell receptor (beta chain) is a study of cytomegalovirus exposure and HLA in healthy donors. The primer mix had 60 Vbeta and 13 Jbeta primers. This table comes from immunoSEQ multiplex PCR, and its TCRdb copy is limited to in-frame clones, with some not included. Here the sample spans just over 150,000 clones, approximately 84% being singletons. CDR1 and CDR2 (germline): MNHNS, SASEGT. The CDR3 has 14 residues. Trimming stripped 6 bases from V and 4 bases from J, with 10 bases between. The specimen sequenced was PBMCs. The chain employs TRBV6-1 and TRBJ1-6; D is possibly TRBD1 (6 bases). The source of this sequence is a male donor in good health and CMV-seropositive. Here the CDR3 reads CASRDSAYNSPLHF. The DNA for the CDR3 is TGTGCCAGCAGGGACAGCGCTTATAATTCACCCCTCCACTTT.